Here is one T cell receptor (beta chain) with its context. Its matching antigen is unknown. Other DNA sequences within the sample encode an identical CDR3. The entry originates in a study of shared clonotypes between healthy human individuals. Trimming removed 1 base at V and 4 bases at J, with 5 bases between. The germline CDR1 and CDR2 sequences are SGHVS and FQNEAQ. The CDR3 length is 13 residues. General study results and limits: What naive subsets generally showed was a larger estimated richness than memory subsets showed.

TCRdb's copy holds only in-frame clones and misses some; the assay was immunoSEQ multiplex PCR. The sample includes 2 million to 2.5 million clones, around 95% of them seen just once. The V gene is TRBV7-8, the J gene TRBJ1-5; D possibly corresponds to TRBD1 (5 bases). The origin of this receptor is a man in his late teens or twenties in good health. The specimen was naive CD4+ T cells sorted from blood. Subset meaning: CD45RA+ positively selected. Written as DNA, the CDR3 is TGTGCCAGCAGCTTAGGACAGAATCAGCCCCAGCATTTT. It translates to CASSLGQNQPQHF.